The sequence of this T cell receptor (beta chain) was determined in a study of regulatory T cells in long-lasting Graves disease. Whole-study context: Over 5 years of antithyroid drugs with positive TSH receptor antibodies was taken to mean persistent Graves' disease.

Whole-study findings and limits: Newly diagnosed disease favored TRBV20-1 and TRBJ2-1 over persistent disease.

Noted time point: persistent/refractory GD, antithyroid drugs over 5 years with positive TRAb. From PBMCs, RNA was extracted and then used to make the TCR library. Germline loops: CDR1 DFQATT, CDR2 SNEGSKA (reference sequence). Trimming left V 5 bases short and J 3 bases short, with 8 bases between. CDR3 size: 11 residues. Construction of TCR beta libraries relied on iRepertoire HTBI primers and on Arm-PCR targeting CDR3 regions. Source study methods: Identification of gene segments yielded over 60 TRBV and 14 TRBJ across samples. TCRdb analysed the multiplex PCR reads with MiXCR anew, one entry per CDR3 protein. The V and J calls, along with clone size, are taken from TCRdb and not from the paper's own processing. The profile shows roughly 490,000 distinct CDR3 sequences, roughly 23% of them singletons. This clonotype was found many times. Its target is unknown.

The source is a female donor with Graves disease. This specimen consisted of peripheral blood mononuclear cells (PBMCs), obtained when the disease was refractory, from a patient treated with antithyroid drugs. V usage is TRBV20-1 and J usage is TRBJ2-7; D may be TRBD2 (5 bases). The CDR3 bases are TGCAGTGCTGGACTGGACTACGAGCAGTACTTC. Encoded protein: CSAGLDYEQYF.